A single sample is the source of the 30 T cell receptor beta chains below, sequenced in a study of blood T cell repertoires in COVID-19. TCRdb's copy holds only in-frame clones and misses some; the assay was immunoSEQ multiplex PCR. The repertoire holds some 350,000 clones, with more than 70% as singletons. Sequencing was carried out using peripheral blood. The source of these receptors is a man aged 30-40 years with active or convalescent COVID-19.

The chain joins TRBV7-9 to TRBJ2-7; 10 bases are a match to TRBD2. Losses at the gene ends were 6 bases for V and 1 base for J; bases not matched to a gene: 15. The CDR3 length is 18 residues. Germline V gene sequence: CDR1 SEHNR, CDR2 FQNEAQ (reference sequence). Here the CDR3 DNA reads TGTGCCAGCAGTCCCTGGGGGAGCGGGAGGGACAGATCCTACGAGCAGTACTTC. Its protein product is CASSPWGSGRDRSYEQYF.

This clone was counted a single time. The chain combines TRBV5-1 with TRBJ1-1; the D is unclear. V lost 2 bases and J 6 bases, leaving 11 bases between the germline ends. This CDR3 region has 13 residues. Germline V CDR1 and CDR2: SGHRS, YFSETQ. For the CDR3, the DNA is TGCGCCAGCAGCTTCCAGATGGCAGCTGAAGCTTTCTTT. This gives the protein CASSFQMAAEAFF.

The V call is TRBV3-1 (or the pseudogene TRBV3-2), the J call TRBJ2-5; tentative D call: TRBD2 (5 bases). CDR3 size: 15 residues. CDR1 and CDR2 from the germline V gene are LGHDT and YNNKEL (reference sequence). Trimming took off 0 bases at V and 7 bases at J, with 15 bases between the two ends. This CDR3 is CASSQDGRALGTQYF. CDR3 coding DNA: TGTGCCAGCAGCCAAGATGGGCGGGCCCTGGGGACCCAGTACTTC.

CDR3 sequence: CASSLSGGSGYTF. The CDR3 DNA reads TGTGCCAGCAGCTTGTCGGGGGGGTCTGGCTACACCTTC. The chain employs TRBV7-8 and TRBJ1-2; the D gene is possibly TRBD1 (5 bases). The CDR3 has 13 amino acids. In germline, CDR1 is SGHVS, CDR2 FQNEAQ. V shed 3 bases and J shed 7 bases, with 12 bases lying between them.

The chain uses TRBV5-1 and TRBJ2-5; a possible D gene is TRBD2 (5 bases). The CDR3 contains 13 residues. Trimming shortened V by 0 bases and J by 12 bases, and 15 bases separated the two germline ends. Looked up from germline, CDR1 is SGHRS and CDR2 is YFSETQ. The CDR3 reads CASSLVPSGSEYF. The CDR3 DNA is TGCGCCAGCAGCTTGGTCCCCTCGGGGTCAGAGTACTTC.

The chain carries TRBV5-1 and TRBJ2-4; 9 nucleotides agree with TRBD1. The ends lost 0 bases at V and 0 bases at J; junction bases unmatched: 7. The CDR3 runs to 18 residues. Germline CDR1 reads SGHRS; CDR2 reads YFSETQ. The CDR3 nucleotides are TGCGCCAGCAGCTTGGGAGGACAGGGGCGAGTAGCCAAAAACATTCAGTACTTC. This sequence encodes CASSLGGQGRVAKNIQYF.

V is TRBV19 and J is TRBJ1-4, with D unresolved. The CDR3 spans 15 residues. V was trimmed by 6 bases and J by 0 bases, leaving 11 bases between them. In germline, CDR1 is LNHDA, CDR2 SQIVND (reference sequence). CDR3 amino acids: CASRPPGATNEKLFF. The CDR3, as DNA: TGTGCCAGTAGACCCCCCGGGGCAACTAATGAAAAACTGTTTTTT.

CDR3 sequence reads: CASSWDRGQPQHF. DNA of the CDR3: TGTGCCAGCAGCTGGGACAGGGGTCAGCCCCAGCATTTT. The V and J genes are TRBV7-3 and TRBJ1-5, with 10 positions matching TRBD1. V shed 4 bases and J 6 bases; nucleotides not matched to a gene: 0. The CDR3 runs to 13 residues. Per the germline V gene, CDR1 is SGHTA and CDR2 is FQGTGA. The full variable domain, in which reference TRBV7-3 and TRBJ1-5 provide the parts outside the CDR3, is GAGVSQTPSNKVTEKGKYVELRCDPISGHTALYWYRQSLGQGPEFLIYFQGTGAADDSGLPNDRFFAVRPEGSVSTLKIQRTERGDSAVYLCASSWDRGQPQHFGDGTRLSIL.

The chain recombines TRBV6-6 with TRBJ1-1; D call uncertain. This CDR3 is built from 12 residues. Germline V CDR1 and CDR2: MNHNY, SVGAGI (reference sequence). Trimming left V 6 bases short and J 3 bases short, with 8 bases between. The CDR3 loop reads CASSDRDTEAFF. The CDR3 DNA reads TGTGCCAGCAGCGACCGGGACACTGAAGCTTTCTTT.

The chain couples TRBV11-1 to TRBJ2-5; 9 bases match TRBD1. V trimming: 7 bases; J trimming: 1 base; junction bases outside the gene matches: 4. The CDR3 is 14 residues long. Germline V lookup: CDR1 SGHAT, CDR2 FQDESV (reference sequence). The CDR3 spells CASKDRGLQETQYF. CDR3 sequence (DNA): TGTGCCAGCAAGGACAGGGGCCTCCAAGAGACCCAGTACTTC.

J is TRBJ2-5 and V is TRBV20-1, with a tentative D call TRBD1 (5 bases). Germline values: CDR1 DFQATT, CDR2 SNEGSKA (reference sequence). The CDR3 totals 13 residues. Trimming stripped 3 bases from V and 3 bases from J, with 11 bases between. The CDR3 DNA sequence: TGCAGTGCTAGTTACAGGCAGGAAGAGACCCAGTACTTC. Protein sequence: CSASYRQEETQYF.

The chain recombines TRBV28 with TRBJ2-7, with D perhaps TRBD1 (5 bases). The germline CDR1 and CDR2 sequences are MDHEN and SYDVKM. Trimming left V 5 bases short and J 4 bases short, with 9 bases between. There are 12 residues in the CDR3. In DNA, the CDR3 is TGTGCCAGCAGTGCTACAGGTTACGAGCAGTACTTC. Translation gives CASSATGYEQYF.

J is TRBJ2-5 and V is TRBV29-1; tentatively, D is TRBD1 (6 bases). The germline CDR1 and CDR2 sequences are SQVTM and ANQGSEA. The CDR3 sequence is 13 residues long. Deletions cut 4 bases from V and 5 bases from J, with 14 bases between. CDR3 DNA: TGCAGCGTTGTGGCTCAGGGGATCGAGACCCAGTACTTC. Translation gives CSVVAQGIETQYF.

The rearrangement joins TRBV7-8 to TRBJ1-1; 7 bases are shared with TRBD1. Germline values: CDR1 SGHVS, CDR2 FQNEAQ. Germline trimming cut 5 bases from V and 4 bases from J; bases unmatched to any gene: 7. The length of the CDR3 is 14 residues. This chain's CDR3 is CASSPTGESTEAFF. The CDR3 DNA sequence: TGTGCCAGCAGCCCCACAGGGGAGTCCACTGAAGCTTTCTTT.

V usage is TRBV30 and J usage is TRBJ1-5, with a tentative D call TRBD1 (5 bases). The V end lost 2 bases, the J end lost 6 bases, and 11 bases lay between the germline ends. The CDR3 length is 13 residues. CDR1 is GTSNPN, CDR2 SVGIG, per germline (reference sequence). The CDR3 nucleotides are TGTGCCTGGAGTTTACAGGTTTCTCAGCCCCAGCATTTT. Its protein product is CAWSLQVSQPQHF.

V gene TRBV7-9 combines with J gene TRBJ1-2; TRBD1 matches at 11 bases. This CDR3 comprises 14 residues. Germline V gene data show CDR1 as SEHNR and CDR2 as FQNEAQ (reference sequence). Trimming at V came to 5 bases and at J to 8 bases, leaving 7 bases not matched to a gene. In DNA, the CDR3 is TGTGCCAGCAGCCGGACAGGGGGCGCGGAAGGCTACACCTTC. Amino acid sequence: CASSRTGGAEGYTF.

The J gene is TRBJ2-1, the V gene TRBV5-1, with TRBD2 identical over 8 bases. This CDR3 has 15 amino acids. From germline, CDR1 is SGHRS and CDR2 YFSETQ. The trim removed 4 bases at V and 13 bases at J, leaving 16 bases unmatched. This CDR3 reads CASSPDGGGTSFQFF. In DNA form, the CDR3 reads TGCGCCAGCAGCCCGGACGGGGGGGGGACTAGTTTTCAGTTCTTC.

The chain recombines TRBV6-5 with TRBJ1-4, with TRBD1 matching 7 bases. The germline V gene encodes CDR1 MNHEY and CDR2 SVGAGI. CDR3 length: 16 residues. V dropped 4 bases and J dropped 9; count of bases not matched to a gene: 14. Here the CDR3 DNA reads TGTGCCAGCAGTTGGGTCCGGGTGGACAGGCCGCAAAAACTGTTTTTT. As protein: CASSWVRVDRPQKLFF.

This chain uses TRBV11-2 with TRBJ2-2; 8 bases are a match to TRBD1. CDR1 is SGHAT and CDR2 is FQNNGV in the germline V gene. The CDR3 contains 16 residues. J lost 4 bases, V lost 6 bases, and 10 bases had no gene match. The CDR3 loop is CASRPFGQGATGELFF. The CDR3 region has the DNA TGTGCCAGCAGACCGTTTGGACAGGGAGCCACCGGGGAGCTGTTTTTT.

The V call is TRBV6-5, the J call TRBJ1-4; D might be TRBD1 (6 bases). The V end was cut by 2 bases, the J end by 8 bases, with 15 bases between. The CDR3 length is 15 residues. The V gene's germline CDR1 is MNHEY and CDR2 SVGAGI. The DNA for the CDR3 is TGTGCCAGCAGTTACAGGGCGATAGGGGGAGAAAAACTGTTTTTT. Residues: CASSYRAIGGEKLFF.

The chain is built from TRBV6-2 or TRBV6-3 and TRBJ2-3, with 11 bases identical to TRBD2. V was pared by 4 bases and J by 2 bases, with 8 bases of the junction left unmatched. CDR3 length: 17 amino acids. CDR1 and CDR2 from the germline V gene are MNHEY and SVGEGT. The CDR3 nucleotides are TGTGCCAGCAGTTCTAGACTAGCGGGGTGGGTCACAGATACGCAGTATTTT. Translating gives CASSSRLAGWVTDTQYF.

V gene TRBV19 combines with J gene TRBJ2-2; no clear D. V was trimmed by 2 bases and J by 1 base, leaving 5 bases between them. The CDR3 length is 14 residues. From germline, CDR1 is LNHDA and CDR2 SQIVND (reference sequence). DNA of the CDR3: TGTGCCAGTAGTATAACGGGGAACACCGGGGAGCTGTTTTTT. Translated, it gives CASSITGNTGELFF.

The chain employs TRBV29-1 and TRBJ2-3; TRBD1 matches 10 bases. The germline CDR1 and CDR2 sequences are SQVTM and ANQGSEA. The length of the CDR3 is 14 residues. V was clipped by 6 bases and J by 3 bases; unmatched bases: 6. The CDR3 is CSVPTDRGTDTQYF. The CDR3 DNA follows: TGCAGCGTCCCCACGGACAGGGGGACAGATACGCAGTATTTT.

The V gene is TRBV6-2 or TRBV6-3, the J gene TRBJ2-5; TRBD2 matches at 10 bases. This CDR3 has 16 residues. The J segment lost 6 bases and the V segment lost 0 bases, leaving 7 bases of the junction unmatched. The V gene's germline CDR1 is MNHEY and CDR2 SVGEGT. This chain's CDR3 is CASSYSASGGAKTQYF. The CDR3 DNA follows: TGTGCCAGCAGTTACTCGGCCAGCGGGGGGGCGAAGACCCAGTACTTC.

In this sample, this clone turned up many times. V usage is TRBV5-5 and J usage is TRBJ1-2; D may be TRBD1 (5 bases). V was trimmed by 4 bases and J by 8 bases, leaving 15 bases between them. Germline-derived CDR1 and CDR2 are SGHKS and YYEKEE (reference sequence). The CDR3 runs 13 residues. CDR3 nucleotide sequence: TGTGCCAGCAGCGTGAACCCGACAGAAGGCTACACCTTC. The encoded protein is CASSVNPTEGYTF.

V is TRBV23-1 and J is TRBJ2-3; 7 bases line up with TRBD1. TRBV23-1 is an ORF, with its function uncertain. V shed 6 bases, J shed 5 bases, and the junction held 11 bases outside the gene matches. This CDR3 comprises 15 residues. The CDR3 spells CASRVRQGSGDTQYF. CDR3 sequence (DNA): TGCGCCAGCAGAGTTAGACAGGGTTCGGGAGATACGCAGTATTTT.

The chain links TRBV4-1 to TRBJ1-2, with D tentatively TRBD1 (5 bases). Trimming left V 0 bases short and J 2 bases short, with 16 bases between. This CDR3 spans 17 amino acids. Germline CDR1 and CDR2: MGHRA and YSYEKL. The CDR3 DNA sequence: TGCGCCAGCAGCCAAGATGGCGCCGGGGGAGGGAACTATGGCTACACCTTC. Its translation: CASSQDGAGGGNYGYTF.

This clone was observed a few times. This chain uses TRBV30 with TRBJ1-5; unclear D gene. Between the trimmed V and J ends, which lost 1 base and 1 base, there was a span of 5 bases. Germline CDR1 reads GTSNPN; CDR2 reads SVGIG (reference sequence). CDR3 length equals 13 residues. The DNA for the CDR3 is TGTGCCTGGAGTGGAGGGAGCAATCAGCCCCAGCATTTT. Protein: CAWSGGSNQPQHF.

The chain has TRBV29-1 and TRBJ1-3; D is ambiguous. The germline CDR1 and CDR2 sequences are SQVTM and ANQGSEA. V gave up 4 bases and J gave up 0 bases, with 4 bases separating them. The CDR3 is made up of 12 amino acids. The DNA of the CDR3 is TGCAGCGTTGCTAGCTCTGGAAACACCATATATTTT. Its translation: CSVASSGNTIYF.

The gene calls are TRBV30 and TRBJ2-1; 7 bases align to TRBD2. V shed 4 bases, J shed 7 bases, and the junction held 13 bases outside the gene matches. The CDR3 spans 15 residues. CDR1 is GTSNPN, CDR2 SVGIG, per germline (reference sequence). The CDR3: CAWNGLAALENEQFF. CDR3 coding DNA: TGTGCCTGGAACGGCCTAGCGGCACTAGAGAATGAGCAGTTCTTC.